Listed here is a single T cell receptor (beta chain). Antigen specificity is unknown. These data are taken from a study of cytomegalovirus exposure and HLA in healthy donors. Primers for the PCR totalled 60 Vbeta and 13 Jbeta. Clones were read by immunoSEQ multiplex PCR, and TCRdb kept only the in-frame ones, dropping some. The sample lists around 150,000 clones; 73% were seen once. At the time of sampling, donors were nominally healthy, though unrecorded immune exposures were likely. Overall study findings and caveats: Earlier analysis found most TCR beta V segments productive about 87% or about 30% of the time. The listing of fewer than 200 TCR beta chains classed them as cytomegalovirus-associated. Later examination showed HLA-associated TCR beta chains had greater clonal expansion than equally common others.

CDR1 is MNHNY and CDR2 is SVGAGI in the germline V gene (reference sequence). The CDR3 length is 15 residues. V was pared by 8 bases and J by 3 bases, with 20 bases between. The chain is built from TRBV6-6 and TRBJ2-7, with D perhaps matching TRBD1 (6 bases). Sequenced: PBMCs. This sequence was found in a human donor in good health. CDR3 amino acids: CASARTGSLFYEQYF. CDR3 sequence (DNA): TGTGCCAGCGCCCGAACAGGGAGTTTATTCTACGAGCAGTACTTC.